This is a list of T cell receptor beta chains from one sample in a study of vaccination effects on CD4 cells after COVID-19. TCRdb's table, derived via immunoSEQ multiplex PCR, lists solely in-frame clones and lacks some. In the table there are about 14,000 clones, less than 85% of which are singletons. For these receptors, no antigen is known. This specimen was CD4+ T cells from PBMCs cultured with HCoV-229E spike peptides, taken before COVID-19 vaccination. These receptors all come from a human donor who received a COVID-19 vaccine. Both conserved end residues are part of each CDR3. Fields, in order: V gene, clone size, J gene, CDR3 protein. A clone size is listed for some rows: how often the clone was seen (once, few, many), or a class if it is expanded.

V: TRBV25-1; size: .; J: TRBJ1-6; CDR3: CASSETGLDNSPLHF
V: TRBV19; size: few; J: TRBJ2-7; CDR3: CASSRTGSSYEQYF
V: TRBV6-1; size: .; J: TRBJ2-1; CDR3: CASSEATSRYNEQFF
V: TRBV18; size: .; J: TRBJ2-5; CDR3: CASSRSGYQETQYF
V: TRBV5-1; size: .; J: TRBJ1-6; CDR3: CASSMLESIVGGSPLHF
V: TRBV5-1; size: .; J: TRBJ2-2; CDR3: CASSDRATGELFF
V: TRBV7-3; size: .; J: TRBJ2-5; CDR3: CASSRDSLQETQYF
V: TRBV28; size: .; J: TRBJ2-7; CDR3: CASRTSGRDEQYF
V: TRBV7-2; size: few; J: TRBJ1-2; CDR3: CASSLARAGGYTF
V: TRBV28; size: .; J: TRBJ1-2; CDR3: CARWDRAAGYTF
V: TRBV2; size: .; J: TRBJ2-3; CDR3: CASISGNTDTQYF
V: TRBV2; size: .; J: TRBJ1-2; CDR3: CASSELGNYGYTF
V: TRBV6-2/TRBV6-3; size: once; J: TRBJ2-7; CDR3: CASSLKSGISYEQYF
V: TRBV24-1; size: .; J: TRBJ2-3; CDR3: CATAPGTGFSSTDTQYF
V: TRBV4-1; size: .; J: TRBJ2-7; CDR3: CASSRPGQGAPYEQYF
V: TRBV19; size: .; J: TRBJ1-5; CDR3: CASSTSGRRLGNQPQHF
V: TRBV7-2; size: .; J: TRBJ2-3; CDR3: CASSFGLAGEMQYF
V: TRBV29-1; size: .; J: TRBJ1-4; CDR3: CSVRGGIANEKLFF
V: TRBV30; size: .; J: TRBJ2-3; CDR3: CAWGAGGPGTDTQYF
V: TRBV3-1/TRBV3-2; size: .; J: TRBJ2-5; CDR3: CASSPLTSGGPETQYF
V: TRBV7-2; size: .; J: TRBJ2-3; CDR3: CASSLDDRGRGRDTQYF
V: TRBV6-5; size: .; J: TRBJ2-5; CDR3: CASSYRTSWRQETQYF
V: TRBV2; size: .; J: TRBJ2-5; CDR3: CASSLGTEQETQYF
V: TRBV5-8; size: .; J: TRBJ2-7; CDR3: CASSGQIAAYEQYF
V: TRBV5-1; size: .; J: TRBJ1-4; CDR3: CASSLGQGGMKLFF
V: TRBV6-2/TRBV6-3; size: .; J: TRBJ1-5; CDR3: CASSPPGGSNQPQHF
V: TRBV20-1; size: .; J: TRBJ1-1; CDR3: CSCKVNTEAFF
V: TRBV20-1; size: .; J: TRBJ1-5; CDR3: CSASSPPGTGGNQPQHF
V: TRBV4-2; size: .; J: TRBJ2-2; CDR3: CASSLLRGGSGTGELFF
V: TRBV2; size: once; J: TRBJ2-5; CDR3: CASSEAGGLSGETQYF
V: TRBV30; size: .; J: TRBJ1-5; CDR3: CAWSPRIGLYQPQHF
V: TRBV6-5; size: .; J: TRBJ2-1; CDR3: CASSPRQGTYNEQFF
V: TRBV11-3; size: .; J: TRBJ2-2; CDR3: CASSRERGDSGELFF
V: TRBV5-1; size: once; J: TRBJ2-1; CDR3: CASSLAGTADNEQFF
V: TRBV7-2; size: .; J: TRBJ2-5; CDR3: CASSWGQETQYF
V: TRBV28; size: once; J: TRBJ2-3; CDR3: CASSLSAGTDTQYF
V: TRBV10-3; size: .; J: TRBJ2-3; CDR3: CAISESRREDTQYF
V: TRBV4-1; size: few; J: TRBJ1-6; CDR3: CASSQGWLGSNSPLHF
V: TRBV6-5; size: .; J: TRBJ1-4; CDR3: CASSSGTSYEKLFF
V: TRBV25-1; size: .; J: TRBJ1-1; CDR3: CASSGTGGNTEAFF
V: TRBV7-9; size: once; J: TRBJ2-3; CDR3: CASSTRSSGSPDTQYF
V: TRBV5-8; size: .; J: TRBJ1-2; CDR3: CASSSFQGQGFYGYTF
V: TRBV28; size: .; J: TRBJ2-7; CDR3: CASSLGGRKAYEQYF
V: TRBV2; size: few; J: TRBJ2-7; CDR3: CASSERQGASEQYF
V: TRBV7-9; size: .; J: TRBJ2-3; CDR3: CASSTGQGSTDTQYF
V: TRBV30; size: .; J: TRBJ1-1; CDR3: CAWSRQLNTEAFF
V: TRBV18; size: .; J: TRBJ1-2; CDR3: CASSPLGTGGAGNYGYTF
V: TRBV7-2; size: .; J: TRBJ2-3; CDR3: CASSLDPGLAGEADTQYF
V: TRBV28; size: .; J: TRBJ2-6; CDR3: CASSLPRLAASSGANVLTF
V: TRBV7-2; size: .; J: TRBJ2-7; CDR3: CASSLVAGNYEQYF
V: TRBV6-1; size: .; J: TRBJ1-2; CDR3: CASSGAPGLPLNYGYTF